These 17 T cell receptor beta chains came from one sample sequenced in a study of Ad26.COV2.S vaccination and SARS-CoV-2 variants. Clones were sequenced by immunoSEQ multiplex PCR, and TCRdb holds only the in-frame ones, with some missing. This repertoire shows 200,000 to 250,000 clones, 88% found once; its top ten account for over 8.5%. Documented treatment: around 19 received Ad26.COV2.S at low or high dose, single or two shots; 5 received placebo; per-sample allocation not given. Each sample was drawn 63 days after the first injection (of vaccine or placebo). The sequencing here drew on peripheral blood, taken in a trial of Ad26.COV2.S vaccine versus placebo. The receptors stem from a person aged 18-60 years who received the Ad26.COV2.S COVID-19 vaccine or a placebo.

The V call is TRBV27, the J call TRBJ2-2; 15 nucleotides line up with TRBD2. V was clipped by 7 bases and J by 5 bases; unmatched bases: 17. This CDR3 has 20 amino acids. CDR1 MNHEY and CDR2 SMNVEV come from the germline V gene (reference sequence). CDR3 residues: CASNTGRPGLAGGGTGELFF. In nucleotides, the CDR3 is TGTGCCAGCAACACAGGGAGACCGGGACTAGCGGGAGGAGGGACCGGGGAGCTGTTTTTT.

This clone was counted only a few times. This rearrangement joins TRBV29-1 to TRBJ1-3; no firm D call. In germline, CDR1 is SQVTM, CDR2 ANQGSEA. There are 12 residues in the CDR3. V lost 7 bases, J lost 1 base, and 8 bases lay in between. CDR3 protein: CSAAVSGNTIYF. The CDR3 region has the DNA TGCAGCGCCGCGGTGTCTGGAAACACCATATATTTT.

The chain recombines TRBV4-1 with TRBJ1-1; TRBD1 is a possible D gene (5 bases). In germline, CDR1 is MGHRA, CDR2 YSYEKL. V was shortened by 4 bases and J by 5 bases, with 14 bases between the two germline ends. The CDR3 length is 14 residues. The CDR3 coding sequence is TGCGCCAGCAGCCCCCCTGGGGGACGAACTGAAGCTTTCTTT. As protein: CASSPPGGRTEAFF.

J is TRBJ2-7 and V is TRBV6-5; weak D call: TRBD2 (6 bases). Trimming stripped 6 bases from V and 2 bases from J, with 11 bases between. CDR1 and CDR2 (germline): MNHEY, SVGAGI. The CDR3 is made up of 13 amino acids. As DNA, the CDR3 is TGTGCCAGCAGCCCAGCGGGCCCCTACGAGCAGTACTTC. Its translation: CASSPAGPYEQYF.

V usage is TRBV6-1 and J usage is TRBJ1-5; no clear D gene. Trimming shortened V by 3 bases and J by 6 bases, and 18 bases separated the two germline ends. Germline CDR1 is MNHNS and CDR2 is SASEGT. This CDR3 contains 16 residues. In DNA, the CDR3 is TGTGCCAGCAGTGATACCAGGAAAGCGAGAATTCAGCCCCAGCATTTT. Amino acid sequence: CASSDTRKARIQPQHF.

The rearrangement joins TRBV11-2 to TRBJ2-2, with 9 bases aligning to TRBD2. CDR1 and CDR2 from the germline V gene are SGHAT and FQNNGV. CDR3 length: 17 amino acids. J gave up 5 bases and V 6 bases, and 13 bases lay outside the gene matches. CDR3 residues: CASSPVVLAGQTGELFF. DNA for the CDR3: TGTGCCAGCAGTCCAGTCGTACTAGCGGGTCAAACCGGGGAGCTGTTTTTT.

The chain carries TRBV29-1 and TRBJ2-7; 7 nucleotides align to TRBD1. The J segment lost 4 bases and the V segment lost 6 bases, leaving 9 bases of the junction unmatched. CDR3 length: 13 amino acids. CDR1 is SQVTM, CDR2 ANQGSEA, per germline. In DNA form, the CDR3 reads TGCAGCGTCGGAAGGGGGCTAGGATACGAGCAGTACTTC. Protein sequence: CSVGRGLGYEQYF.

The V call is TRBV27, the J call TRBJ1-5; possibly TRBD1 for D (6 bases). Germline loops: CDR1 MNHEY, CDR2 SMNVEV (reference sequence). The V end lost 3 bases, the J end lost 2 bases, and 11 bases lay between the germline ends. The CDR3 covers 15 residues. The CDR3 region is CASSFRRQGNQPQHF. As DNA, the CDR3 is TGTGCCAGCAGTTTTCGACGACAGGGCAATCAGCCCCAGCATTTT.

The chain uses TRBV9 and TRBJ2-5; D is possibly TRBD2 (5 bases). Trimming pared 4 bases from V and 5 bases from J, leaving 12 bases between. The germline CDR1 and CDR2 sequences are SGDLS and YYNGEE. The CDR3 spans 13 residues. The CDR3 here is CASSRLGDETQYF. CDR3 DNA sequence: TGTGCCAGCAGCCGACTGGGAGATGAGACCCAGTACTTC.

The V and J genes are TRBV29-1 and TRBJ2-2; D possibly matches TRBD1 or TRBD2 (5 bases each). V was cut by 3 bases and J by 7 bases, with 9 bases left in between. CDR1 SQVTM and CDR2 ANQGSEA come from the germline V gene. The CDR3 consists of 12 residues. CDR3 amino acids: CSVERGIGELFF. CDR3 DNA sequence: TGCAGCGTTGAGAGGGGAATCGGGGAGCTGTTTTTT.

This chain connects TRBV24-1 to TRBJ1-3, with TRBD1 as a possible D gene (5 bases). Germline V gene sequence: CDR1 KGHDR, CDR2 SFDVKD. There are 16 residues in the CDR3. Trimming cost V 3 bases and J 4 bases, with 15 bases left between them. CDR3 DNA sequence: TGTGCCACCAGTGATGAGGGGACCGACCGAGGAAACACCATATATTTT. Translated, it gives CATSDEGTDRGNTIYF.

The CDR3: CASSQNYQGRGYTF. CDR3 bases: TGTGCCAGCAGTCAAAATTACCAGGGGCGCGGCTACACCTTC. The gene calls are TRBV28 and TRBJ1-2; TRBD1 might be the D (6 bases). Germline assignment: CDR1 MDHEN and CDR2 SYDVKM. The germline V and J ends were trimmed by 5 bases and 8 bases, with 18 bases remaining between them. The CDR3 runs 14 residues.

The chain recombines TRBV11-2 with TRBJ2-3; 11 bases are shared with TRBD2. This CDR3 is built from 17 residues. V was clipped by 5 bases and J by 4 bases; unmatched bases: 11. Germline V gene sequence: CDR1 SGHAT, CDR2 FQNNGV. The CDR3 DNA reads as TGTGCCAGCAGCCCAAAAAAGACTAGCGGGGTTGCAGATACGCAGTATTTT. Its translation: CASSPKKTSGVADTQYF.

CDR3 DNA: TGTGCCAGCAGCCTGAATCTAGCGGGGGGCAGGACCGGGGAGCTGTTTTTT. This codes for CASSLNLAGGRTGELFF. V gene TRBV6-2 or TRBV6-3 combines with J gene TRBJ2-2; 11 nucleotides agree with TRBD2. This CDR3 is built from 17 residues. With 6 bases clipped from V and 5 bases from J, the junction kept 11 bases outside the gene matches. The germline CDR1 and CDR2 sequences are MNHEY and SVGEGT.

This CDR3 reads CASNAGTGWYEQYF. The CDR3 DNA follows: TGCGCCAGCAACGCCGGGACAGGGTGGTACGAGCAGTACTTC. This rearrangement joins TRBV5-1 to TRBJ2-7, with 9 bases that match TRBD1. The germline V gene encodes CDR1 SGHRS and CDR2 YFSETQ. CDR3 length equals 14 residues. The V segment lost 6 bases and the J segment 4 bases; nucleotides outside the gene matches: 8.

The CDR3 bases are TGTGCCAGCAGCCCTAACGCAGTAGAGCAGTTCTTC. Amino acids: CASSPNAVEQFF. V is TRBV7-2 and J is TRBJ2-1; D is unresolved. V lost 5 bases, J lost 10 bases, and 12 bases lay in between. CDR3 length equals 12 residues. Germline CDR1 and CDR2: SGHTA and FQGNSA.

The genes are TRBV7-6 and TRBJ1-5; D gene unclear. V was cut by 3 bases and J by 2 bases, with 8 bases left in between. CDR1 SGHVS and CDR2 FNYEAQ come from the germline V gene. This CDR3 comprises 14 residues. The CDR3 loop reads CASSFSAGNQPQHF. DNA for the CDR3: TGTGCCAGCAGCTTTTCGGCAGGCAATCAGCCCCAGCATTTT.